Listed below are T cell receptor beta chains from one sample, sequenced in a study of shared clonotypes between healthy human individuals. Data came from immunoSEQ multiplex PCR; TCRdb stores just in-frame clones and leaves some out. The sample consists of approximately 1.5 million clones, nearly 99% of them appearing once. The specimen sequenced was naive CD4+ T cells sorted from blood. Receptors were obtained from a man aged 30-40 years in good health. Both conserved end residues are part of each CDR3. D genes are given only for firm matches. Clone size is not always given. Where it is, it says once, few, many or a class for expanded clones.

V gene,J gene,clone size,D gene,CDR3 protein,CDR3 DNA
TRBV29-1,TRBJ1-4,once,NA,CSVEGPGEKLFF,TGCAGCGTTGAGGGCCCTGGGGAAAAACTGTTTTTT
TRBV7-2,TRBJ2-7,NA,NA,CASSFVTRDEQYF,TGTGCCAGCAGCTTTGTGACTCGCGACGAGCAGTACTTC
TRBV7-2,TRBJ2-3,NA,NA,CASSLLGLASSTDTQYF,TGTGCCAGCAGCTTATTAGGGCTAGCCTCTAGCACAGATACGCAGTATTTT
TRBV9,TRBJ2-3,once,NA,CASSGDSTDTQYF,TGTGCCAGCAGTGGGGACAGCACAGATACGCAGTATTTT
TRBV10-3,TRBJ1-1,NA,TRBD1,CAISGDSLMNTEAFF,TGTGCCATCAGTGGGGACAGTCTCATGAACACTGAAGCTTTCTTT
TRBV7-2,TRBJ2-3,NA,TRBD1,CASSLGQVLRDTQYF,TGTGCCAGCAGCTTGGGACAGGTGCTCAGGGATACGCAGTATTTT
TRBV6-1,TRBJ2-7,NA,NA,CASSEALWFYEQYF,TGTGCCAGCAGTGAAGCGCTGTGGTTCTACGAGCAGTACTTC
TRBV19,TRBJ1-4,once,NA,CASRNPGRSNEKLFF,TGTGCCAGTAGGAATCCGGGACGGAGTAATGAAAAACTGTTTTTT
TRBV14,TRBJ2-7,NA,NA,CASSQDWSDEQYF,TGTGCCAGCAGCCAAGATTGGAGTGACGAGCAGTACTTC
TRBV7-2,TRBJ2-1,NA,NA,CASRPGRGWDNEQFF,TGTGCCAGCAGACCCGGACGGGGCTGGGACAATGAGCAGTTCTTC